This TCR beta chain was retrieved from a study of vaccination and CD4 T cells after COVID-19. Study details: The interval from dose two to post-vaccine sampling had a median of around 79 days, and it ranged from 14 to 241.

J lost 2 bases, V lost 9 bases, and 8 bases had no gene match. From germline, CDR1 is LNHNV and CDR2 YYDKDF (reference sequence). The CDR3 has 14 residues. The Oncomine TCR Beta short-read assay sequenced DNA from cultured CD4+ T cells. TCRdb processed the PCR reads anew with MiXCR; each CDR3 protein has one entry. Here the sample spans around 15,000 distinct CDR3 sequences, under 60% being singletons. To note about this clonotype: Its antigen is unknown.

Treatment specified: roughly 10-day PBMC culture with coronavirus spike peptide pools or control peptides (ViraFEST assay). ViraFEST expanded antigen-specific T cells with peptide pools, then sequenced TCRs. The source of this sequence is a human donor who had recovered from COVID-19. Sequences were derived from CD4+ T cells from blood, cultured in vitro, sampled before SARS-CoV-2 vaccination. The chain recombines TRBV15 with TRBJ2-3; 7 bases map to TRBD2. This chain's CDR3 is CATKRERDTDTQYF. For the CDR3, the DNA is TGTGCCACTAAGCGGGAACGTGACACAGATACGCAGTATTTT.